This T cell receptor (beta chain) was recovered during a study of blood T cell repertoires in COVID-19 (dated by TCRdb to 2019 to 2021). About the investigation overall: Samples covering the acute and convalescent phases of COVID-19 were provided by collaborators in the United States, Italy and Spain. The prospective study material was composed of cDNA or gDNA derived from T cells, B-cell-depleted T cells, or PBMCs. Where HLA class I and class II types were available, the types were taken from metadata supplied by the sample provider, not from assay-based typing. A de-identified subject ID, COVID-19 status, age in years and sex were almost always included in the sample metadata. The samples were drawn from two sources: the first 160 participants of the ongoing ImmuneRACE study, and 1,254 subjects contributed by 6 global collaborators. The repertoires were released in a freely available public database meant as a resource for research on the immune response to SARS-CoV-2. Subjects who had been exposed to COVID-19, were actively infected with it, or had recovered from it provided the deeply sampled blood TCRbeta repertoires that made up the dataset.

Regarding this clone: Its antigen remains undetermined. Base-call qualities are not available, and no considerably larger clone is one nucleotide away.

TCRbeta CDR3 regions were amplified from genomic DNA by means of the immunoSEQ Assay, a bias-controlled multiplex PCR. The authors processed their data as follows. Within the assay, amplification of reference gene primers was used to estimate how many nucleated cells each sample contained. Sequence reads were collapsed and filtered to measure the absolute abundance of every unique TCRbeta CDR3 rearrangement. Productive Simpson clonality was computed per sample as the square root of Simpson's diversity index over productive rearrangements. TCRdb mirrors the immuneACCESS table, restricted to in-frame sequences. Some clones are absent from its copies; in checked studies, under half trace to an unresolved V gene, and the reason for the others is unknown. D and trimming come from the DNA, and the V and J calls and clone size come from that table. The sample table records 310,000 or so clones; more than 75% of these occur just once. The ten top clones hold 1.5% to 2% of the sample.

The collaborating institutions used their own protocols to collect whole blood in K2EDTA tubes. For TCRbeta analysis, collaborator samples were shipped as frozen whole blood, as isolated PBMCs, or as DNA extracted from either sample type. Reading from cysteine to phenylalanine, the CDR3 counts 13 amino acids. Kept here is only the CDR3 DNA, which spans 39 bases and is read in frame from base 1. V and J are truncated by 4 bases and 5 bases respectively, leaving an intervening sequence of 10 bases. CDR1 SGHRS and CDR2 YFSETQ were looked up in the germline V gene. The full study reports these points: Clinical and demographic metadata were provided uncurated, with the amount varying by source and participant.

This TCR was recovered from a woman aged 50 to 65 with acute or convalescent COVID-19. The rearrangement joined TRBV5-1 to TRBJ2-1; TRBD1 is possibly the D segment (5 matching bases). The specimen was peripheral blood. The sequenced DNA is TGCGCCAGCAGCCTGCAGGGAAACAATGAGCAGTTCTTC. It specifies CASSLQGNNEQFF.